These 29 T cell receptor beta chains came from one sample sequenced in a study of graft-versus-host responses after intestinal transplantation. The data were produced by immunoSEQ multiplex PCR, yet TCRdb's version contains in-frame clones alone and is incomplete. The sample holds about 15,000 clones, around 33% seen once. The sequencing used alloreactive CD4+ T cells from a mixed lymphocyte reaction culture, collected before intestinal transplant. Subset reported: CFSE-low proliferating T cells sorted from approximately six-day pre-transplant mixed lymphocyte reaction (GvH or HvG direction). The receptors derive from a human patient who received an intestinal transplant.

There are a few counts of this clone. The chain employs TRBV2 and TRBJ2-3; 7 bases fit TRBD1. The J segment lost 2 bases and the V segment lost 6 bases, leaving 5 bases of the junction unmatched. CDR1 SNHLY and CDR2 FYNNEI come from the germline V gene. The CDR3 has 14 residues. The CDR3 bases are TGTGCCAGCAGCCCGGGACAGACCACAGATACGCAGTATTTT. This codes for CASSPGQTTDTQYF.

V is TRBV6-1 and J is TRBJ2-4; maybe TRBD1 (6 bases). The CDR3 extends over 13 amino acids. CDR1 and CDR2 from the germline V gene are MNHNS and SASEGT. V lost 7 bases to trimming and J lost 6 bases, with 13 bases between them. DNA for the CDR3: TGTGCCAGCACCCGGGACATCGGAAACATTCAGTACTTC. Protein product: CASTRDIGNIQYF.

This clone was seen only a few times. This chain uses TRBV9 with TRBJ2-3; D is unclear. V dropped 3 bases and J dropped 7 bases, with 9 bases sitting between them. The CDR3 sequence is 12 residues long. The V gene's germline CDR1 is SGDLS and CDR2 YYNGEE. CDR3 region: CASSASPHTQYF. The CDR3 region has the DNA TGTGCCAGCAGCGCGTCCCCGCATACGCAGTATTTT.

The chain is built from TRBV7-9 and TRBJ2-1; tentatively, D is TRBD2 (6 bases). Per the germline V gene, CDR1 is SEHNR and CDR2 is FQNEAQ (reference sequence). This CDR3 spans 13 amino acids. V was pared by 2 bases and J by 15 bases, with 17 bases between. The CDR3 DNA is TGTGCCAGCAGCTTAACCCCGCAGCGGGTCCTGTTCTTC. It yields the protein CASSLTPQRVLFF.

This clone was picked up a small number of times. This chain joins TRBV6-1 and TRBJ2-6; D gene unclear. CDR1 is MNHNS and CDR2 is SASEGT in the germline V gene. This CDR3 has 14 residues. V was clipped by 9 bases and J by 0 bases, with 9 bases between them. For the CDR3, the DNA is TGTGCCAGTACACAGCACTCTGGGGCCAACGTCCTGACTTTC. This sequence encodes CASTQHSGANVLTF.

The CDR3 spells CASSYSLNRVFSPLHF. The DNA for the CDR3 is TGTGCCAGCAGTTACTCGCTTAACAGGGTTTTCTCACCCCTCCACTTT. The chain employs TRBV6-9 and TRBJ1-6; possible D gene TRBD1, 6 bases. CDR1 is MNHGY and CDR2 is SVAAGI in the germline V gene. Trimming removed 3 bases at V and 10 bases at J, with 19 bases between. This CDR3 has 16 residues.

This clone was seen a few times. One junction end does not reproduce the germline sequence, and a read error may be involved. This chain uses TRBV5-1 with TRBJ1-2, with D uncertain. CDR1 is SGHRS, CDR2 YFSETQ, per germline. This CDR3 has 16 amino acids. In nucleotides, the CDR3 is TGTGCCAGCAGCCAATTTGGGCGGGCTGGAGACTATGGCTACACCTTC. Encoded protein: CASSQFGRAGDYGYTF.

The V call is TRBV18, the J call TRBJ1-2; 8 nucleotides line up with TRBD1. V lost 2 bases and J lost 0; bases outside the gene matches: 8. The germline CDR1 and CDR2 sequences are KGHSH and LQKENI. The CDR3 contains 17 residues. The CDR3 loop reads CASSPRSTGVANYGYTF. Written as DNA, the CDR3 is TGTGCCAGCTCACCAAGGTCGACAGGGGTGGCTAACTATGGCTACACCTTC.

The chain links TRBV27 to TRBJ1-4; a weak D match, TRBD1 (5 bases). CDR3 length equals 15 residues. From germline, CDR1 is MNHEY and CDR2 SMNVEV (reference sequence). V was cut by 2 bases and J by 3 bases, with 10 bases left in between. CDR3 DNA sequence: TGTGCCAGCAGTTTAAAGGGGACCGCTAATGAAAAACTGTTTTTT. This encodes CASSLKGTANEKLFF.

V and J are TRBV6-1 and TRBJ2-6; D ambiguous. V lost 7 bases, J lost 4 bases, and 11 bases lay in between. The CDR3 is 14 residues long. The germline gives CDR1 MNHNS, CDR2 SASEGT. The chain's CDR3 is CASISGSGANVLTF. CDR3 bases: TGTGCCAGCATATCTGGGTCCGGGGCCAACGTCCTGACTTTC.

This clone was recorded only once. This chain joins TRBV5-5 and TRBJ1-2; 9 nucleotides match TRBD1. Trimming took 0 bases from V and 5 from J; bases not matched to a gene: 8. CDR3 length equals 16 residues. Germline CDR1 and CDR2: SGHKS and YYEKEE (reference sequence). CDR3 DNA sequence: TGTGCCAGCAGCTTGGGGGGACAGGGAAACCCTTATGGCTACACCTTC. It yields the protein CASSLGGQGNPYGYTF.

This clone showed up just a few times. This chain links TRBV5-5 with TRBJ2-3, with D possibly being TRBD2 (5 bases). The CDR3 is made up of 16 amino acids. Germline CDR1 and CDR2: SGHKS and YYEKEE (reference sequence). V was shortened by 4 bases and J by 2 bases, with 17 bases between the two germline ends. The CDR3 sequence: CASSILAQLFTDTQYF. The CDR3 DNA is TGTGCCAGCAGCATCCTAGCCCAGCTATTCACAGATACGCAGTATTTT.

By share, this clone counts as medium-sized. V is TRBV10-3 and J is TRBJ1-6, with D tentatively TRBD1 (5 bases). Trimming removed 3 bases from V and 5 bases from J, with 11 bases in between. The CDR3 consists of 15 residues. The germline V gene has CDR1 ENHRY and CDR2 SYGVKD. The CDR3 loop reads CAISDTGTDNSPLHF. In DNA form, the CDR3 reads TGTGCCATCAGTGACACCGGGACGGATAATTCACCCCTCCACTTT.

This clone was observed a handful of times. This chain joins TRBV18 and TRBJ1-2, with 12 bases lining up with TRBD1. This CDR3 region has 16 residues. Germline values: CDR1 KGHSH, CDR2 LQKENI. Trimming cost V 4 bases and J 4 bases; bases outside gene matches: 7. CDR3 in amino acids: CASSRGQGAVGYGYTF. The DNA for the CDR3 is TGTGCCAGCTCACGGGGACAGGGGGCAGTAGGCTATGGCTACACCTTC.

CDR3 loop: CASSYPNSPLHF. In DNA form, the CDR3 reads TGTGCCAGCAGTTACCCTAATTCACCCCTCCACTTT. The genes are TRBV6-6 and TRBJ1-6; D gene ambiguous. CDR1 is MNHNY, CDR2 SVGAGI, per germline (reference sequence). Trimming removed 2 bases from V and 6 bases from J, with 2 bases in between. The CDR3 covers 12 residues.

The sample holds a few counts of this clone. The CDR3 bases are TGTGCCAGTAGTAGACAACAGGGGGTCTACGAGCAGTACTTC. Protein: CASSRQQGVYEQYF. V gene TRBV19 combines with J gene TRBJ2-7; 8 bases map to TRBD1. Trimming cost V 4 bases and J 3 bases; bases outside gene matches: 5. Germline values: CDR1 LNHDA, CDR2 SQIVND (reference sequence). The CDR3 loop spans 14 amino acids. The whole variable domain, filled in from reference TRBV19 and TRBJ2-7, reads DGGITQSPKYLFRKEGQNVTLSCEQNLNHDAMYWYRQDPGQGLRLIYYSQIVNDFQKGDIAEGYSVSREKKESFPLTVTSAQKNPTAFYLCASSRQQGVYEQYFGPGTRLTVT.

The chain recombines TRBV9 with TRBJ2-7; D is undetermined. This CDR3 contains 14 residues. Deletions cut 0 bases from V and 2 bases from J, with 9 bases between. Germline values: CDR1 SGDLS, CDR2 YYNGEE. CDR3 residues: CASSVDLGTYEQYF. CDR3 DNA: TGTGCCAGCAGCGTAGATCTGGGAACCTACGAGCAGTACTTC.

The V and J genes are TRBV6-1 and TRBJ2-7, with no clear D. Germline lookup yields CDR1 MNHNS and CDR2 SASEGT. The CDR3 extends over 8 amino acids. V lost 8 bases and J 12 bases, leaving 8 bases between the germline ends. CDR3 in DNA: TGTGCCAGCGGCCCCGGGTACTTC. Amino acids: CASGPGYF.

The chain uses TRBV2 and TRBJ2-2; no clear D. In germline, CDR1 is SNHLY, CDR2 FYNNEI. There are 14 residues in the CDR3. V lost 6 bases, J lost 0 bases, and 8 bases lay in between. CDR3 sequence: CASRDISNTGELFF. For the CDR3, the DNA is TGTGCCAGCAGAGATATATCGAACACCGGGGAGCTGTTTTTT.

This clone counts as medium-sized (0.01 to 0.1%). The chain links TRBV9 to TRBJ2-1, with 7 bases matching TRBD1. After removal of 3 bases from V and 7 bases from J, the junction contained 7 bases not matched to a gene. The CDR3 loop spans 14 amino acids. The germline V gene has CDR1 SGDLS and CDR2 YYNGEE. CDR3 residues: CASSGDSVTNEQFF. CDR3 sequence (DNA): TGTGCCAGCAGCGGGGACAGCGTCACAAATGAGCAGTTCTTC.

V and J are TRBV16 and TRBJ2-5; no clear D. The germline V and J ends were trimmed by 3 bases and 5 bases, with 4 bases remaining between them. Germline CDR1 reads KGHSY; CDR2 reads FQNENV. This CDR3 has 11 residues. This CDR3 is CASSQGETQYF. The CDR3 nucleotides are TGTGCCAGCAGCCAGGGGGAGACCCAGTACTTC.

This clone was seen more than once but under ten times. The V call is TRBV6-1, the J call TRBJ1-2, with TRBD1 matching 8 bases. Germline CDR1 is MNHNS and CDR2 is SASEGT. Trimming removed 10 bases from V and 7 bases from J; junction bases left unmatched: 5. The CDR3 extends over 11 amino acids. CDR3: CATRTGFGYTF. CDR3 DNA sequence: TGTGCCACCCGGACAGGGTTTGGCTACACCTTC.

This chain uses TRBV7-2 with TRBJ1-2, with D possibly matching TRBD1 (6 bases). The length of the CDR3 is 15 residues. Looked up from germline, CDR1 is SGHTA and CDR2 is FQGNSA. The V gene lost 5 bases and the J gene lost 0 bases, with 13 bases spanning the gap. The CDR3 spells CASSARQAPNYGYTF. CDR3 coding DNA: TGTGCCAGCAGCGCCCGACAGGCCCCTAACTATGGCTACACCTTC.

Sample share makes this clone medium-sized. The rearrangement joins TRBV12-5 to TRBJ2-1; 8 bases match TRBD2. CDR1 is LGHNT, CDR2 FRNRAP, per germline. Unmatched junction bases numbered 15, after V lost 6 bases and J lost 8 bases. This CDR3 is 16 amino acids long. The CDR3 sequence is CASGHPSRGRIYEQFF. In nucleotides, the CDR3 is TGTGCTAGTGGCCACCCTTCTCGCGGGAGGATCTATGAGCAGTTCTTC.

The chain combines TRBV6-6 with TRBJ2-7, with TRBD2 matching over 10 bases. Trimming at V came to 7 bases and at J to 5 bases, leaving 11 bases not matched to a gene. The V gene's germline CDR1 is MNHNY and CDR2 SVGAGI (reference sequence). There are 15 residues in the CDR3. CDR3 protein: CASTSLAGGLNEQYF. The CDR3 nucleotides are TGTGCCAGCACCTCATTAGCGGGAGGTCTGAACGAGCAGTACTTC.

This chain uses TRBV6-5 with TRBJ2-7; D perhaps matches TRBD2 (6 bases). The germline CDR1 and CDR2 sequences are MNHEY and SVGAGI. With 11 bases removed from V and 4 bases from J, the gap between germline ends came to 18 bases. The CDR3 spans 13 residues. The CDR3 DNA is TGTGCCGCACAGACTAGTAATTCGTACGAGCAGTACTTC. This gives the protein CAAQTSNSYEQYF.

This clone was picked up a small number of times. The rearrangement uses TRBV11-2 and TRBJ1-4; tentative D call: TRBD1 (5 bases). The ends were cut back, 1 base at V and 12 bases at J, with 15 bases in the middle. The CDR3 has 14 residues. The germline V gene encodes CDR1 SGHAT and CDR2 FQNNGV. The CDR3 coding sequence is TGTGCCAGCAGCTTAGGGCTGGGGCGGGTAGAACTGTTTTTT. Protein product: CASSLGLGRVELFF. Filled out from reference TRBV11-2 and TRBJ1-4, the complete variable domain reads EAGVAQSPRYKIIEKRQSVAFWCNPISGHATLYWYQQILGQGPKLLIQFQNNGVVDDSQLPKDRFSAERLKGVDSTLKIQPAKLEDSAVYLCASSLGLGRVELFFGSGTQLSVL.

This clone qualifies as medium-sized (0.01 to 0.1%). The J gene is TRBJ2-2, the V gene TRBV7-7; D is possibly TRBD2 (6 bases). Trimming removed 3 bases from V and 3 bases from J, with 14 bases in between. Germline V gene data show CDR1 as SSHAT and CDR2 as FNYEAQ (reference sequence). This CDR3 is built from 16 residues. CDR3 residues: CASSFTPGGDTGELFF. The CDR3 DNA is TGTGCCAGCAGCTTCACACCCGGGGGAGACACCGGGGAGCTGTTTTTT. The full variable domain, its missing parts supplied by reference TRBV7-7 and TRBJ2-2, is GAGVSQSPRYKVTKRGQDVTLRCDPISSHATLYWYQQALGQGPEFLTYFNYEAQPDKSGLPSDRFSAERPEGSISTLTIQRTEQRDSAMYRCASSFTPGGDTGELFFGEGSRLTVL.

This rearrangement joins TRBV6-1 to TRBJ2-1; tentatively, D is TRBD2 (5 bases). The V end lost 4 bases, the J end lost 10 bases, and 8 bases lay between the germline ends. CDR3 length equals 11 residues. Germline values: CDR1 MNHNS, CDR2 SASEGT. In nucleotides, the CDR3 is TGTGCCAGCAGTGGCACTAGAGAGCAGTTCTTC. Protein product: CASSGTREQFF.